This is a list of T cell receptor beta chains from one sample in a study of blood T cells in healthy people across ages. Using its own MiXCR run on the 5' RACE reads, TCRdb lists one record per CDR3 protein. This table has some 1.4 million distinct CDR3 sequences, 42% appearing once. Sequenced: blood. These receptors were collected from a woman aged 18-29 years in good health. The CDR3 runs from the conserved cysteine through the conserved F or W. A D gene is named only where the DNA matches it firmly. Size is stated for part of the rows, as once, few or many counts, or as a class when the clone is expanded.

d_call: TRBD2
clone_size: -
j_call: TRBJ2-3
v_call: TRBV5-1
cdr3_aa: CASSPVAGGFTDTQYF
cdr3_nt: TGCGCCAGCAGCCCCGTAGCGGGGGGGTTCACAGATACGCAGTATTTT

d_call: -
clone_size: -
j_call: TRBJ2-3
v_call: TRBV7-9
cdr3_aa: CASSQRDQRDTQYF
cdr3_nt: TGTGCCAGCAGCCAAAGGGACCAGCGGGATACGCAGTATTTT

d_call: TRBD1
clone_size: -
j_call: TRBJ2-7
v_call: TRBV20-1
cdr3_aa: CSARGPGQGAPGEQYF
cdr3_nt: TGCAGTGCTAGGGGACCGGGACAGGGGGCCCCCGGCGAGCAGTACTTC

d_call: -
clone_size: many
j_call: TRBJ2-7
v_call: TRBV10-3
cdr3_aa: CAISLNQDYEQYF
cdr3_nt: TGTGCCATCAGTCTAAACCAGGACTACGAGCAGTACTTC

d_call: -
clone_size: few
j_call: TRBJ2-7
v_call: TRBV3-1
cdr3_aa: CASSPQGQYEQYF
cdr3_nt: TGTGCCAGCAGCCCCCAAGGTCAATACGAGCAGTACTTC

d_call: TRBD2
clone_size: -
j_call: TRBJ2-1
v_call: TRBV28
cdr3_aa: CASATVGTIGSGGPLPPRNEQFF
cdr3_nt: TGTGCCAGTGCGACTGTGGGGACGATAGGTAGCGGGGGGCCTCTACCTCCCCGCAATGAGCAGTTCTTC

d_call: -
clone_size: -
j_call: TRBJ1-6
v_call: TRBV7-9
cdr3_aa: CASSLADGNSPLHF
cdr3_nt: TGTGCCAGCAGCTTAGCTGATGGGAATTCACCCCTCCACTTT

d_call: TRBD1
clone_size: -
j_call: TRBJ2-1
v_call: TRBV7-9
cdr3_aa: CASTQHGTGGEDEQFF
cdr3_nt: TGTGCCAGCACCCAGCACGGGACAGGGGGAGAGGATGAGCAGTTCTTC

d_call: -
clone_size: -
j_call: TRBJ1-2
v_call: TRBV6-6
cdr3_aa: CASTLTGPNYGYTF
cdr3_nt: TGTGCCAGCACTTTAACGGGACCTAACTATGGCTACACCTTC

d_call: -
clone_size: -
j_call: TRBJ1-1
v_call: TRBV15
cdr3_aa: CATSREPGNTEAFF
cdr3_nt: TGTGCCACCAGCAGAGAGCCTGGGAACACTGAAGCTTTCTTT

d_call: TRBD1
clone_size: -
j_call: TRBJ1-4
v_call: TRBV5-1
cdr3_aa: CASRTGGATNEELFF
cdr3_nt: TGCGCCAGCAGGACAGGGGGCGCGACTAATGAAGAACTGTTTTTT

d_call: -
clone_size: few
j_call: TRBJ2-5
v_call: TRBV9
cdr3_aa: CASSENWETQYF
cdr3_nt: TGTGCCAGCAGCGAAAATTGGGAGACCCAGTACTTC

d_call: TRBD2
clone_size: -
j_call: TRBJ2-1
v_call: TRBV10-3
cdr3_aa: CAISDSGRSYNEQFF
cdr3_nt: TGTGCCATCAGTGATAGCGGGAGGTCCTACAATGAGCAGTTCTTC

d_call: -
clone_size: many
j_call: TRBJ1-2
v_call: TRBV6-1
cdr3_aa: CASRANYGYTF
cdr3_nt: TGTGCCAGCAGAGCTAACTATGGCTACACCTTC

d_call: -
clone_size: few
j_call: TRBJ2-1
v_call: TRBV7-9
cdr3_aa: CASSVTRGRQYNEQFF
cdr3_nt: TGTGCCAGCAGCGTGACGCGGGGGCGCCAATACAATGAGCAGTTCTTC

d_call: TRBD2
clone_size: -
j_call: TRBJ2-3
v_call: TRBV2
cdr3_aa: CASRGLAVSTDTQYF
cdr3_nt: TGTGCCAGCCGGGGACTAGCGGTTAGCACAGATACGCAGTATTTT

d_call: -
clone_size: few
j_call: TRBJ2-1
v_call: TRBV6-1
cdr3_aa: CASSDTGQPYNEQFF
cdr3_nt: TGTGCCAGCAGTGACACAGGACAGCCCTACAATGAGCAGTTCTTC

d_call: -
clone_size: -
j_call: TRBJ1-2
v_call: TRBV11-2
cdr3_aa: CASSLEQGLLHGYTF
cdr3_nt: TGTGCCAGCAGCCTCGAGCAGGGTTTACTCCATGGCTACACCTTC

d_call: -
clone_size: -
j_call: TRBJ1-1
v_call: TRBV20-1
cdr3_aa: CSASPPGVTEAFF
cdr3_nt: TGCAGTGCCTCCCCCCCGGGAGTCACTGAAGCTTTCTTT

d_call: -
clone_size: few
j_call: TRBJ1-2
v_call: TRBV28
cdr3_aa: CASSFIPGSYGYTF
cdr3_nt: TGTGCCAGCAGTTTTATCCCCGGGTCCTATGGCTACACCTTC

d_call: -
clone_size: few
j_call: TRBJ2-1
v_call: TRBV27
cdr3_aa: CAVGTGRFNEQFF
cdr3_nt: TGTGCCGTCGGAACAGGCCGCTTCAATGAGCAGTTCTTC